Following are 29 T cell receptor beta chains from one sample sequenced in a study of blood T cell repertoires in COVID-19. Assay used: immunoSEQ multiplex PCR; TCRdb lists only in-frame clones, some missing. The table shows around 190,000 clones, with around 80% occurring only once. Sequences were obtained from PBMCs or T cells enriched from blood (not recorded which). The receptors shown here come from a woman in her 50s with acute COVID-19.

V gene TRBV4-2 combines with J gene TRBJ1-3; the match to TRBD1 covers 7 bases. Germline CDR1 LGHNA, CDR2 YNFKEQ. This CDR3 is built from 14 residues. J was trimmed by 0 bases and V by 5 bases; bases with no gene match: 1. The CDR3 nucleotides are TGTGCCAGCAGCGGACAGGACTCTGGAAACACCATATATTTT. It codes for CASSGQDSGNTIYF.

This clone was seen repeatedly, ten times or more. The chain recombines TRBV4-1 with TRBJ1-1, with a possible D match to TRBD1 (6 bases). CDR1 MGHRA and CDR2 YSYEKL come from the germline V gene. The CDR3 has 18 amino acids. V shed 4 bases and J shed 7 bases, with 28 bases lying between them. The CDR3 region has the DNA TGCGCCAGCAGCCCTCCGGTTGGGGGGGCGCATTTACGCCATGAAGCTTTCTTT. This translates into CASSPPVGGAHLRHEAFF.

In this sample, this clone turned up a few times. The J gene is TRBJ2-3, the V gene TRBV28; D possibly corresponds to TRBD2 (5 bases). CDR3 length equals 15 residues. Germline-derived CDR1 and CDR2 are MDHEN and SYDVKM. Between the trimmed V and J ends, which lost 3 bases and 0 bases, there was a span of 10 bases. The CDR3 spells CASSFERTSTDTQYF. The CDR3 region has the DNA TGTGCCAGCAGTTTCGAGCGGACTAGCACAGATACGCAGTATTTT.

The J gene is TRBJ1-1, the V gene TRBV27; tentatively, D is TRBD1 (6 bases). Between the trimmed V and J ends, which lost 7 bases and 6 bases, there was a span of 15 bases. Germline-derived CDR1 and CDR2 are MNHEY and SMNVEV (reference sequence). The CDR3 extends over 13 amino acids. The CDR3 here is CASKGVRGAEAFF. CDR3 bases: TGTGCCAGCAAGGGGGTGAGGGGCGCTGAAGCTTTCTTT.

The chain combines TRBV19 with TRBJ2-2, with 12 bases fitting TRBD1. V shed 7 bases and J 6 bases; nucleotides not matched to a gene: 9. The length of the CDR3 is 16 residues. Germline V gene sequence: CDR1 LNHDA, CDR2 SQIVND (reference sequence). The CDR3 is CASTRSGTGGSGELFF. In DNA, the CDR3 is TGTGCCAGTACTCGATCCGGGACAGGGGGCTCCGGGGAGCTGTTTTTT.

This clone has only a few counts. The chain uses TRBV28 and TRBJ1-4, with D possibly matching TRBD1 (5 bases). The CDR3 consists of 15 residues. Trimming cost V 4 bases and J 0 bases, with 9 bases left between them. Germline-derived CDR1 and CDR2 are MDHEN and SYDVKM. CDR3 residues: CASSSLQATNEKLFF. The CDR3 DNA is TGTGCCAGCAGTTCCCTACAGGCAACTAATGAAAAACTGTTTTTT.

This chain joins TRBV28 and TRBJ1-2; 7 bases align to TRBD1. V lost 2 bases, J lost 8 bases, and 8 bases stayed unmatched. Per germline, CDR1 MDHEN and CDR2 SYDVKM. This CDR3 has 14 residues. Here the CDR3 DNA reads TGTGCCAGCAGTTTAGTCTTGGCAGGGGGAGGCTACACCTTC. This gives the protein CASSLVLAGGGYTF.

CDR3 DNA: TGTGCCAGCACCGCTCAGGGGGCGCCTCGAGAGACCCAGTACTTC. Its translation: CASTAQGAPRETQYF. V is TRBV6-5 and J is TRBJ2-5; 8 bases line up with TRBD1. The V gene's germline CDR1 is MNHEY and CDR2 SVGAGI. J lost 4 bases, V lost 7 bases, and 11 bases had no gene match. CDR3 length equals 15 residues.

This clone was seen only once. At one of its ends the junction is not consistent with the germline gene, which may arise from a read error. The V gene is TRBV25-1, the J gene TRBJ2-6, with D tentatively TRBD2 (6 bases). This CDR3 has 13 residues. Germline CDR1 is MGHDK and CDR2 is SYGVNS. The CDR3 DNA reads TGTGCGAGCACGGGGGCTGGGGCCAACGTCCTGACTTTC. Protein sequence: CASTGAGANVLTF.

This rearrangement joins TRBV7-2 to TRBJ2-3, with D perhaps TRBD2 (7 bases). Germline CDR1 is SGHTA and CDR2 is FQGNSA. This CDR3 has 15 residues. The V and J ends lost 1 base and 5 bases respectively, with 13 bases between them. Here the CDR3 DNA reads TGTGCCAGCAGCTTAGGAGGGGGGGCCGTAGATACGCAGTATTTT. The encoded protein is CASSLGGGAVDTQYF.

J is TRBJ2-6 and V is TRBV10-3, with 7 bases aligning to TRBD2. The germline V gene encodes CDR1 ENHRY and CDR2 SYGVKD. The CDR3 extends over 18 amino acids. Germline trimming cut 4 bases from V and 5 bases from J; bases unmatched to any gene: 14. The CDR3 region has the DNA TGTGCCATCAGTGGGTCGGGGGGAGGACTCTCCTGGGCCAACGTCCTGACTTTC. It codes for CAISGSGGGLSWANVLTF.

The chain recombines TRBV28 with TRBJ1-2; D is uncertain. Deletions cut 3 bases from V and 6 bases from J, with 5 bases between. This CDR3 is built from 11 residues. The germline gives CDR1 MDHEN, CDR2 SYDVKM. The CDR3 DNA reads as TGTGCCAGCAGTTTTCGGGATGGCTACACCTTC. Amino acids: CASSFRDGYTF.

CDR3 in amino acids: CASSWNQGSDEKLFF. Here the CDR3 DNA reads TGCGCCAGCAGCTGGAACCAGGGGAGCGATGAAAAACTGTTTTTT. The chain couples TRBV5-1 to TRBJ1-4, with D possibly matching TRBD1 (6 bases). The germline V gene encodes CDR1 SGHRS and CDR2 YFSETQ. The CDR3 contains 15 residues. Trimming removed 3 bases at V and 6 bases at J, with 15 bases between. The complete variable domain, with remaining parts taken from reference TRBV5-1 and TRBJ1-4, reads KAGVTQTPRYLIKTRGQQVTLSCSPISGHRSVSWYQQTPGQGLQFLFEYFSETQRNKGNFPGRFSGRQFSNSRSEMNVSTLELGDSALYLCASSWNQGSDEKLFFGSGTQLSVL.

This chain connects TRBV7-2 to TRBJ2-2; the D is unclear. There are 14 residues in the CDR3. V lost 2 bases and J 1 base, leaving 5 bases between the germline ends. CDR1 SGHTA and CDR2 FQGNSA come from the germline V gene. This chain's CDR3 is CASSLFRNTGELFF. For the CDR3, the DNA is TGTGCCAGCAGCTTATTTCGGAACACCGGGGAGCTGTTTTTT.

The chain employs TRBV20-1 and TRBJ2-2; tentatively, D is TRBD1 (5 bases). The CDR3 totals 12 residues. Deletions cut 3 bases from V and 6 bases from J, with 8 bases between. Per the germline V gene, CDR1 is DFQATT and CDR2 is SNEGSKA (reference sequence). The DNA for the CDR3 is TGCAGTGCTAGTCAGGGCCCCGGGGAGCTGTTTTTT. The encoded protein is CSASQGPGELFF.

This CDR3 is CASSLFSGGGSPLHF. The CDR3 DNA is TGTGCCAGCAGCTTATTTTCGGGGGGTGGATCACCCCTCCACTTT. The rearrangement links TRBV7-2 to TRBJ1-6; TRBD1 is a possible D gene (5 bases). The CDR3 length is 15 residues. V gave up 2 bases and J gave up 10 bases, with 15 bases separating them. Germline-derived CDR1 and CDR2 are SGHTA and FQGNSA.

V is TRBV28 and J is TRBJ1-2; possible D gene TRBD1, 6 bases. The germline gives CDR1 MDHEN, CDR2 SYDVKM. There are 16 residues in the CDR3. Between the trimmed V and J ends, which lost 8 bases and 0 bases, there was a span of 19 bases. The CDR3 region has the DNA TGTGCCAGCCAGGGACAAAAGGACTTTTCTAACTATGGCTACACCTTC. Its protein product is CASQGQKDFSNYGYTF.

V is TRBV10-1 and J is TRBJ1-4; TRBD1 matches 7 bases. V trimming: 3 bases; J trimming: 7 bases; junction bases outside the gene matches: 5. The CDR3 spans 14 residues. Germline CDR1 reads WNHNN; CDR2 reads SYGVQD (reference sequence). The CDR3 DNA is TGCGCCAGCAGTGAAGGGGGCGCCGGTGAAAAACTGTTTTTT. Protein: CASSEGGAGEKLFF.

This clone was counted only a few times. The rearrangement joins TRBV28 to TRBJ1-3, with 7 bases aligning to TRBD1. J lost 2 bases, V lost 0 bases, and 7 bases had no gene match. This CDR3 contains 17 residues. Germline V gene sequence: CDR1 MDHEN, CDR2 SYDVKM. The CDR3 loop reads CASSLWGDSQTGNTIYF. The CDR3 DNA follows: TGTGCCAGCAGTTTATGGGGGGACAGCCAAACTGGAAACACCATATATTTT.

This clone was picked up a small number of times. This chain connects TRBV3-1 (or the pseudogene TRBV3-2) to TRBJ1-2; TRBD1 agrees at 7 bases. V trimming: 1 base; J trimming: 6 bases; junction bases outside the gene matches: 20. The CDR3 is 19 residues long. Per the germline V gene, CDR1 is LGHDT and CDR2 is YNNKEL (reference sequence). The chain's CDR3 is CASSQVFGTGEPRRDGYTF. Here the CDR3 DNA reads TGTGCCAGCAGCCAAGTTTTCGGAACAGGGGAACCACGGCGGGATGGCTACACCTTC.

The gene calls are TRBV21-1 and TRBJ1-6; TRBD1 is the table's D call, not checked against the DNA. TRBV21-1 is termed a pseudogene. This CDR3 comprises 13 residues. CDR3 DNA: TGTGCCAGCCAGGGGGCTGGAAGTTCACCCCTCCACTTT. Translation: CASQGAGSSPLHF.

This rearrangement joins TRBV7-9 to TRBJ2-2; D may be TRBD1 (7 bases). This CDR3 has 16 residues. Germline V gene lookup returns CDR1 SEHNR and CDR2 FQNEAQ (reference sequence). V lost 5 bases and J 8 bases, leaving 21 bases between the germline ends. CDR3 amino acids: CASSPPTGRQSGELFF. CDR3 in DNA: TGTGCCAGCAGCCCTCCGACAGGGAGGCAATCTGGGGAGCTGTTTTTT. Based on the CDR3 plus reference TRBV7-9 and TRBJ2-2, the full variable domain is DTGVSQNPRHKITKRGQNVTFRCDPISEHNRLYWYRQTLGQGPEFLTYFQNEAQLEKSRLLSDRFSAERPKGSFSTLEIQRTEQGDSAMYLCASSPPTGRQSGELFFGEGSRLTVL.

This chain connects TRBV28 to TRBJ1-5; possible D gene TRBD1, 5 bases. Trimming took off 6 bases at V and 8 bases at J, with 11 bases between the two ends. This CDR3 is built from 12 residues. Germline V gene sequence: CDR1 MDHEN, CDR2 SYDVKM. The CDR3, as DNA: TGTGCCAGCAGAGCAGGGCTTGAGCCCCAGCATTTT. Translation: CASRAGLEPQHF.

This clone was seen only a few times. The chain couples TRBV7-2 to TRBJ1-6; 9 bases are a match to TRBD1. Germline V gene sequence: CDR1 SGHTA, CDR2 FQGNSA. V lost 4 bases and J lost 9; bases outside the gene matches: 7. This CDR3 is 15 amino acids long. The CDR3, as DNA: TGTGCCAGCAGCTCCCGACAGGGGGACTCTTCACCCCTCCACTTT. Translating it yields CASSSRQGDSSPLHF.

The chain couples TRBV7-2 to TRBJ2-5, with TRBD2 matching over 10 bases. With V trimmed by 5 bases and J by 4 bases, 10 bases remained unmatched. The CDR3 spans 16 residues. Germline V gene sequence: CDR1 SGHTA, CDR2 FQGNSA. The CDR3 DNA sequence: TGTGCCAGCAGCCTCTGGGGTAGCGGGGGGAGAGAGACCCAGTACTTC. It specifies CASSLWGSGGRETQYF.

The chain links TRBV6-5 to TRBJ1-2, with D hard to call. The V and J ends lost 4 bases and 6 bases respectively, with 6 bases between them. Germline assignment: CDR1 MNHEY and CDR2 SVGAGI. The CDR3 contains 11 residues. CDR3 sequence (DNA): TGTGCCAGCAGTTCTCGGGATGGCTACACCTTC. This encodes CASSSRDGYTF.

This chain joins TRBV5-3 and TRBJ2-2; the D gene is possibly TRBD1 (6 bases). TRBV5-3 is classed as an ORF, of uncertain function. The CDR3 has 15 amino acids. V was cut by 1 base and J by 5 bases, with 12 bases left in between. The chain's CDR3 is CARSLTGWETGELFF. Written as DNA, the CDR3 is TGTGCCAGAAGCTTGACAGGGTGGGAAACCGGGGAGCTGTTTTTT.

CDR3 DNA sequence: TGTGCCAGCAGCGGTCAGGGGGACGAGCAGTACGTC. Its translation: CASSGQGDEQYV. J is TRBJ2-7 and V is TRBV3-1 (or the pseudogene TRBV3-2), with TRBD1 matching over 7 bases. V was clipped by 5 bases and J by 5 bases; unmatched bases: 3. The CDR3 loop spans 12 amino acids. Germline V gene lookup returns CDR1 LGHDT and CDR2 YNNKEL (reference sequence).

V usage is TRBV2 and J usage is TRBJ2-7; 7 nucleotides align to TRBD1. The CDR3 extends over 15 amino acids. Germline V gene data show CDR1 as SNHLY and CDR2 as FYNNEI. J gave up 5 bases and V 1 base, and 8 bases lay outside the gene matches. The CDR3 DNA reads as TGTGCCAGCAGTGAAGGCCGACAGGGAGCGGACGAGCAGTACGTC. Its protein is CASSEGRQGADEQYV.